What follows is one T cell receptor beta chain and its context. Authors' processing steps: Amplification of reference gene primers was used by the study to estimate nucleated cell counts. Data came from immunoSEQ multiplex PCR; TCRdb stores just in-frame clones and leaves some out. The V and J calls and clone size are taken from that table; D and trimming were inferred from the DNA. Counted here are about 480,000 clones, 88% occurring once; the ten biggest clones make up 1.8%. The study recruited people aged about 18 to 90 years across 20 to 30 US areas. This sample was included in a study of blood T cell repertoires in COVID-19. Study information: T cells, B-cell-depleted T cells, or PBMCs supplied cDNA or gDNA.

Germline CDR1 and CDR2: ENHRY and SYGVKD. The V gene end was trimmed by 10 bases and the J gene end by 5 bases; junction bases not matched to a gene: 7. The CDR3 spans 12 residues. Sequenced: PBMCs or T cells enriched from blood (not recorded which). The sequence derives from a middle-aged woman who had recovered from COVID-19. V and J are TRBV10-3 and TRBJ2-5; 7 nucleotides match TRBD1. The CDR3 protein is CASRQGRETQYF. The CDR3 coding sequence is TGTGCCAGCCGACAGGGTAGGGAGACCCAGTACTTC.